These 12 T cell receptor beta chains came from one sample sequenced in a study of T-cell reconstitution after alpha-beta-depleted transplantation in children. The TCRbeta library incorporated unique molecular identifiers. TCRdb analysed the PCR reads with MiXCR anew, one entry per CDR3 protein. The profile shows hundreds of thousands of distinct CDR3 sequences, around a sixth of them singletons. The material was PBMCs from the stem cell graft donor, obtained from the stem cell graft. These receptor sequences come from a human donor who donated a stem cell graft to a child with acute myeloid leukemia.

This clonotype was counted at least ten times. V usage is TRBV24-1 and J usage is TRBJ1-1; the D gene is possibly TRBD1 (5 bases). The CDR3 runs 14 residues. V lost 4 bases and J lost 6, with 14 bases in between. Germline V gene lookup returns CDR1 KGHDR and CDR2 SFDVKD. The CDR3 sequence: CATSETGRHPEAFF. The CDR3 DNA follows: TGTGCCACCAGTGAGACGGGGCGTCACCCTGAAGCTTTCTTT.

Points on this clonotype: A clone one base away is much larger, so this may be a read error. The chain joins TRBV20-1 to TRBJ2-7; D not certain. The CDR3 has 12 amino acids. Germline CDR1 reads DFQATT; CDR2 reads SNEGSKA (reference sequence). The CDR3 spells CSARDDNYGQYF. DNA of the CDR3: TGCAGTGCTAGAGATGACAACTACGGGCAGTACTTC.

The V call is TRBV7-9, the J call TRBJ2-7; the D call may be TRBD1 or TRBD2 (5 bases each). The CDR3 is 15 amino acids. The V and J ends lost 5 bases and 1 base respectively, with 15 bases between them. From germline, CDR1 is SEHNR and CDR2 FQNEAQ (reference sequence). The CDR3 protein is CASSPFDGGSYEQYF. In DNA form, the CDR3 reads TGTGCCAGCAGCCCCTTCGATGGGGGTTCCTACGAGCAGTACTTC.

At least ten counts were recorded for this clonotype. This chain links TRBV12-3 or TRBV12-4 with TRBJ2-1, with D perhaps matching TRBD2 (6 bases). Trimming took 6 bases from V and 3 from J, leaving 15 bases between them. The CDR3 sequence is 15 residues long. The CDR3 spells CASRSGVPYYNEQFF. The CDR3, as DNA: TGTGCCAGCAGGTCGGGGGTACCCTACTACAATGAGCAGTTCTTC.

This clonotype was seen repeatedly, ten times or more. The CDR3 is CATSRGLSGNTIYF. In DNA, the CDR3 is TGTGCCACCAGCCGGGGCCTCTCTGGAAACACCATATATTTT. The V and J genes are TRBV12-3 or TRBV12-4 and TRBJ1-3, with D possibly matching TRBD1 (5 bases). CDR3 length equals 14 residues. V dropped 10 bases and J dropped 0 bases, with 13 bases sitting between them.

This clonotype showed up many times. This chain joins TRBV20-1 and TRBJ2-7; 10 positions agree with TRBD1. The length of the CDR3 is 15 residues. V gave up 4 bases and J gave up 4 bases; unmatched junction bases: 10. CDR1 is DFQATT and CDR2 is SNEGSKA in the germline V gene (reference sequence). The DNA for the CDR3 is TGCAGTGCTACCGGACAGGGGGAAGTATCTTACGAGCAGTACGTC. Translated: CSATGQGEVSYEQYV.

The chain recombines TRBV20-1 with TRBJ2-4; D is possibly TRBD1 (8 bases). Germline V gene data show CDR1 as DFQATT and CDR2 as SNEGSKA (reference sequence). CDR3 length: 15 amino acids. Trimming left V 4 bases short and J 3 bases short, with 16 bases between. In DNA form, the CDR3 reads TGCAGTGCTATGGGGACAGGCGGGGGCAAAAACATTCAGTACTTC. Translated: CSAMGTGGGKNIQYF.

Here the CDR3 reads CSAIFRGQLGQPQHF. CDR3 nucleotides: TGCAGTGCTATCTTCAGGGGGCAACTGGGGCAGCCCCAGCATTTT. V and J are TRBV20-1 and TRBJ1-5; 8 bases are a match to TRBD1. V lost 4 bases to trimming and J lost 7 bases; unmatched junction nucleotides: 12. CDR3 length equals 15 residues. Germline lookup yields CDR1 DFQATT and CDR2 SNEGSKA (reference sequence).

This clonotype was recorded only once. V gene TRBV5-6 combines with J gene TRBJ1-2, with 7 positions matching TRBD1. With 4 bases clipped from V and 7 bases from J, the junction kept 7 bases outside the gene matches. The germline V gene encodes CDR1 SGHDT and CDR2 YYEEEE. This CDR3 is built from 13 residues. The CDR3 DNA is TGTGCCAGCAGCCCGGGACAGTCCTGTGGCTACACCTTC. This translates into CASSPGQSCGYTF.

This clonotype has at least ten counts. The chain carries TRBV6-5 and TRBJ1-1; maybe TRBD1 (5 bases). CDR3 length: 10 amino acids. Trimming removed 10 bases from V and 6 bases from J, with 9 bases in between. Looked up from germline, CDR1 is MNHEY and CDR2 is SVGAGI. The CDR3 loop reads CATRGAEAFF. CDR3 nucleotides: TGTGCCACGCGGGGGGCTGAAGCTTTCTTT.

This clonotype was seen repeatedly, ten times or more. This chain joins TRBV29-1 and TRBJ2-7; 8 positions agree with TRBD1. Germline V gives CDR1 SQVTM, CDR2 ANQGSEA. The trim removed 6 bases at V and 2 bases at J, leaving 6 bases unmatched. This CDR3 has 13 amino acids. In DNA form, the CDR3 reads TGCAGCGTGCCGGGACAGGCAACCTACGAGCAGTACGTC. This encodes CSVPGQATYEQYV.

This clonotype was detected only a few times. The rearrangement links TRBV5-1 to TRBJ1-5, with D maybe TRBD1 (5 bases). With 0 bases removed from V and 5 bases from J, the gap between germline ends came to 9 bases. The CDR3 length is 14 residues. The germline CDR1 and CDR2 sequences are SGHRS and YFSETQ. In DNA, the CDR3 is TGCGCCAGCAGCTTGGGGGGGAGGTATCAGCCCCAGCATTTT. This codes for CASSLGGRYQPQHF. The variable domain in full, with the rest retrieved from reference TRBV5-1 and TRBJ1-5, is KAGVTQTPRYLIKTRGQQVTLSCSPISGHRSVSWYQQTPGQGLQFLFEYFSETQRNKGNFPGRFSGRQFSNSRSEMNVSTLELGDSALYLCASSLGGRYQPQHFGDGTRLSIL.